This is a list of T cell receptor beta chains from one sample in a study of T-cell memory formation after mild COVID-19. TCRdb analysed the 5' RACE reads with MiXCR anew, one entry per CDR3 protein. The repertoire holds roughly 560,000 distinct CDR3 sequences, with 20% as singletons. The sample was PBMCs or a T cell subset sorted from them (not recorded which). These receptors all come from an adult woman who had mild COVID-19 (a few samples of this study predate the infection). Cell type and time point are not known. The CDR3 runs from the conserved cysteine through the conserved F or W. Each record gives: V gene, clone size, D gene, J gene, CDR3 protein, CDR3 DNA. The D gene is left open where the match is weak. The size entry is marked missing in some rows and otherwise reads once, few, many or a size class.

V gene: TRBV11-2
clone size: few
D gene: NA
J gene: TRBJ2-7
CDR3 protein: CASSSRMTGDEQYF
CDR3 DNA: TGTGCCAGCAGCTCGAGGATGACTGGTGACGAGCAGTACTTC

V gene: TRBV19
clone size: many
D gene: TRBD2
J gene: TRBJ2-1
CDR3 protein: CASGPGTSGSNEQFF
CDR3 DNA: TGTGCCAGCGGCCCAGGGACTAGCGGGAGTAATGAGCAGTTCTTC

V gene: TRBV12-3/TRBV12-4
clone size: few
D gene: TRBD2
J gene: TRBJ2-1
CDR3 protein: CASSSGTSGSSLADEQFF
CDR3 DNA: TGTGCCAGCAGTTCAGGGACTAGCGGGAGTTCACTCGCTGATGAGCAGTTCTTC

V gene: TRBV7-2
clone size: NA
D gene: TRBD1
J gene: TRBJ2-7
CDR3 protein: CASSHRDREEQYF
CDR3 DNA: TGTGCCAGCAGCCACCGGGACAGGGAGGAGCAGTACTTC

V gene: TRBV3-1
clone size: few
D gene: TRBD2
J gene: TRBJ2-3
CDR3 protein: CASSQGRDYRDDTQYF
CDR3 DNA: TGTGCCAGCAGCCAGGGCCGGGACTACAGAGACGATACGCAGTATTTT

V gene: TRBV6-1
clone size: NA
D gene: TRBD1
J gene: TRBJ1-2
CDR3 protein: CASRTGVKGGYTF
CDR3 DNA: TGTGCCAGCAGGACAGGGGTTAAGGGTGGCTACACCTTC

V gene: TRBV7-9
clone size: NA
D gene: TRBD1
J gene: TRBJ1-1
CDR3 protein: CASSSGQGASTEAFF
CDR3 DNA: TGTGCCAGCAGCTCCGGACAGGGGGCGAGCACTGAAGCTTTCTTT

V gene: TRBV6-4
clone size: NA
D gene: TRBD2
J gene: TRBJ2-3
CDR3 protein: CASSGGASTDTQYF
CDR3 DNA: TGTGCCAGCAGCGGGGGGGCTAGCACAGATACGCAGTATTTT

V gene: TRBV7-2
clone size: many
D gene: TRBD2
J gene: TRBJ2-1
CDR3 protein: CASSSSGTSGRINEQFF
CDR3 DNA: TGTGCCAGCAGCTCCTCCGGGACTAGCGGGAGAATTAATGAGCAGTTCTTC

V gene: TRBV4-3
clone size: NA
D gene: TRBD2
J gene: TRBJ2-1
CDR3 protein: CASSQDGLAVTSYNEQFF
CDR3 DNA: TGCGCCAGCAGCCAAGATGGACTAGCGGTTACCTCCTACAATGAGCAGTTCTTC

V gene: TRBV4-1
clone size: few
D gene: NA
J gene: TRBJ2-1
CDR3 protein: CASSQEILIGPYNEQFF
CDR3 DNA: TGCGCCAGCAGCCAAGAAATCTTGATAGGCCCCTACAATGAGCAGTTCTTC